The 30 T cell receptor beta chains below all came from one sample that was sequenced in a study of cytomegalovirus exposure and HLA in healthy donors. The PCR used 60 Vbeta and 13 Jbeta primers. Method: immunoSEQ multiplex PCR; TCRdb's copy keeps in-frame clones and lacks some. Here the sample spans under 150,000 clones, around 75% being singletons. Material for sequencing was PBMCs. These receptors were collected from a woman aged 45-60 years in good health and CMV-seropositive.

CDR3: CASSLSGMNSGNTIYF. CDR3 bases: TGTGCCAGCAGCTTATCGGGGATGAACTCTGGAAACACCATATATTTT. V usage is TRBV13 and J usage is TRBJ1-3, with D unresolved. CDR1 and CDR2 from the germline V gene are PRHDT and FYEKMQ (reference sequence). The CDR3 runs 16 residues. Trimming stripped 2 bases from V and 0 bases from J, with 11 bases between.

This clone has a handful of counts. This chain connects TRBV5-4 to TRBJ2-2, with D maybe TRBD2 (5 bases). This CDR3 is built from 15 residues. With 1 base removed from V and 2 bases from J, the gap between germline ends came to 9 bases. Per the germline V gene, CDR1 is SGHNT and CDR2 is YYREEE (reference sequence). This CDR3 is CASSLYGVNTGELFF. The CDR3 DNA reads TGTGCCAGCAGCTTGTACGGGGTCAACACCGGGGAGCTGTTTTTT.

The genes are TRBV7-9 and TRBJ1-4; 9 bases fit TRBD1. The CDR3 runs 15 residues. Germline V gives CDR1 SEHNR, CDR2 FQNEAQ (reference sequence). V gave up 11 bases and J gave up 2 bases; unmatched junction bases: 9. Here the CDR3 DNA reads TGTGCCGGCACAAACACAGGGGGCACTAATGAAAAACTGTTTTTT. Translation gives CAGTNTGGTNEKLFF.

This clone came up once. The chain joins TRBV5-1 to TRBJ1-2; perhaps TRBD1 as D (5 bases). CDR1 and CDR2 from the germline V gene are SGHRS and YFSETQ. This CDR3 has 16 residues. V was clipped by 4 bases and J by 3 bases, with 19 bases between them. DNA for the CDR3: TGCGCCAGCAGCATCCGAGCAGGGCGTATGGACTATGGCTACACCTTC. Amino acid sequence: CASSIRAGRMDYGYTF.

This chain joins TRBV4-3 and TRBJ2-3; no clear D. Per the germline V gene, CDR1 is LGHNA and CDR2 is YSLEER. Trimming removed 0 bases at V and 6 bases at J, with 10 bases between. The CDR3 covers 14 residues. This chain's CDR3 is CASSQDSPPDTQYF. For the CDR3, the DNA is TGCGCCAGCAGCCAAGATAGTCCCCCCGATACGCAGTATTTT.

This rearrangement joins TRBV18 to TRBJ2-3; 13 bases align to TRBD2. J lost 6 bases, V lost 3 bases, and 9 bases had no gene match. The CDR3 runs to 17 residues. CDR1 is KGHSH, CDR2 LQKENI, per germline. The CDR3 region has the DNA TGTGCCAGCTCACCCCTGGGACTAGCGGGACCAGACGATACGCAGTATTTT. Residues: CASSPLGLAGPDDTQYF.

V is TRBV21-1 and J is TRBJ2-5; the table's D call TRBD1 went unverified against the DNA. TRBV21-1 is a pseudogene. This CDR3 comprises 17 residues. The CDR3 coding sequence is TGTGCCAGCAGCAACCCTACGGGACAGGGTGAGCAAGAGACCCAGTACTTC. This sequence encodes CASSNPTGQGEQETQYF.

The rearrangement uses TRBV7-2 and TRBJ1-2, with D perhaps matching TRBD1 (5 bases). CDR3 size: 13 residues. Deletions cut 5 bases from V and 4 bases from J, with 11 bases between. Germline V gene sequence: CDR1 SGHTA, CDR2 FQGNSA. In nucleotides, the CDR3 is TGTGCCAGCAGCCCACAGGTACCCTATGGCTACACCTTC. Translated, it gives CASSPQVPYGYTF.

This clone was counted a single time. The V and J genes are TRBV19 and TRBJ1-2; 7 nucleotides agree with TRBD1. Germline CDR1 and CDR2: LNHDA and SQIVND (reference sequence). The J segment lost 4 bases and the V segment lost 2 bases, leaving 10 bases of the junction unmatched. The CDR3 is 16 amino acids. For the CDR3, the DNA is TGTGCCAGTAGTATACCTCTCGGGACAGCCCTCTATGGCTACACCTTC. Translation: CASSIPLGTALYGYTF.

This clone occurred a few times. V and J are TRBV7-2 and TRBJ2-2, with D tentatively TRBD2 (6 bases). Germline V CDR1 and CDR2: SGHTA, FQGNSA. The CDR3 runs to 13 residues. With 3 bases removed from V and 6 bases from J, the gap between germline ends came to 8 bases. CDR3 in amino acids: CASSFRGAGELFF. The DNA of the CDR3 is TGTGCCAGCAGCTTTCGCGGGGCCGGGGAGCTGTTTTTT.

The chain employs TRBV9 and TRBJ2-3, with 7 bases identical to TRBD2. CDR3 length: 13 amino acids. Germline CDR1 and CDR2: SGDLS and YYNGEE. The V segment lost 2 bases and the J segment 5 bases; nucleotides outside the gene matches: 2. This chain's CDR3 is CASSVGGLDTQYF. CDR3 DNA sequence: TGTGCCAGCAGCGTGGGGGGGTTAGATACGCAGTATTTT.

CDR3 in DNA: TGTGCCAGCAGCTTACTCGGCGGGGGACCGAACACCGGGGAGCTGTTTTTT. Amino acids: CASSLLGGGPNTGELFF. The V gene is TRBV7-2, the J gene TRBJ2-2, with TRBD2 identical over 7 bases. After removal of 2 bases from V and 0 bases from J, the junction contained 6 bases not matched to a gene. The CDR3 consists of 17 residues. Germline V gives CDR1 SGHTA, CDR2 FQGNSA.

The genes are TRBV5-4 and TRBJ1-2, with TRBD1 identical over 10 bases. CDR3 length: 15 residues. Germline trimming cut 4 bases from V and 4 bases from J; bases unmatched to any gene: 7. From germline, CDR1 is SGHNT and CDR2 YYREEE (reference sequence). The CDR3 sequence is CASSPWTGGVYGYTF. In DNA, the CDR3 is TGTGCCAGCAGCCCATGGACAGGGGGAGTCTATGGCTACACCTTC.

The chain employs TRBV6-5 and TRBJ1-2; 8 positions agree with TRBD1. The CDR3 covers 14 residues. The V gene's germline CDR1 is MNHEY and CDR2 SVGAGI. The V segment lost 6 bases and the J segment 1 base; nucleotides outside the gene matches: 4. CDR3 coding DNA: TGTGCCAGCAGCCCCGGACAGGGTAACTATGGCTACACCTTC. Its translation: CASSPGQGNYGYTF.

In regard to this clone: Its ends do not fully match the called genes, so a read error is possible. The chain employs TRBV7-2 and TRBJ2-6; TRBD1 is a possible D gene (5 bases). This CDR3 is 15 amino acids long. Germline V CDR1 and CDR2: SGHTA, FQGNSA. CDR3 sequence: CASSLTFTGANVPTF. For the CDR3, the DNA is TGTGCCAGCAGCTTAACCTTTACTGGGGCCAACGTCCCGACTTTC. The full variable domain, its missing parts supplied by reference TRBV7-2 and TRBJ2-6, is GAGVSQSPSNKVTEKGKDVELRCDPISGHTALYWYRQSLGQGLEFLIYFQGNSAPDKSGLPSDRFSAERTGGSVSTLTIQRTQQEDSAVYLCASSLTFTGANVPTFGAGSRLTVL.

V gene TRBV4-2 combines with J gene TRBJ2-5; TRBD2 matches 9 bases. The CDR3 sequence is 16 residues long. Trimming removed 3 bases from V and 4 bases from J; junction bases left unmatched: 9. Germline-derived CDR1 and CDR2 are LGHNA and YNFKEQ. The CDR3 nucleotides are TGTGCCAGCAGCCAGGGCCCGACTAGCGGCCCAGAGACCCAGTACTTC. Translation gives CASSQGPTSGPETQYF.

This sequence joins TRBV18 and TRBJ1-6, with a weak D call TRBD1 (5 bases). With 5 bases removed from V and 9 bases from J, the gap between germline ends came to 14 bases. In germline, CDR1 is KGHSH, CDR2 LQKENI. This CDR3 has 14 amino acids. DNA for the CDR3: TGTGCCAGCTCAACAGCTTCAGGGCGTTCACCCCTCCACTTT. This gives the protein CASSTASGRSPLHF.

The chain links TRBV9 to TRBJ2-3; TRBD2 aligns across 9 bases. V was pared by 0 bases and J by 3 bases, with 5 bases of the junction left unmatched. This CDR3 is 16 amino acids long. CDR1 and CDR2 (germline): SGDLS, YYNGEE. CDR3 region: CASSVVAGGLTDTQYF. In DNA form, the CDR3 reads TGTGCCAGCAGCGTAGTGGCGGGGGGGCTAACAGATACGCAGTATTTT.

In its sample, this clone was seen a few times. The chain uses TRBV5-1 and TRBJ2-3, with TRBD2 matching over 7 bases. CDR1 and CDR2 (germline): SGHRS, YFSETQ. The V gene end was trimmed by 1 base and the J gene end by 0 bases; junction bases not matched to a gene: 5. The CDR3 has 16 residues. CDR3 region: CASSLRLAESTDTQYF. The CDR3 nucleotides are TGCGCCAGCAGCTTGCGGCTAGCGGAGAGCACAGATACGCAGTATTTT.

This clone was found a few times. The chain couples TRBV7-2 to TRBJ2-7, with TRBD1 identical over 7 bases. CDR3 length: 12 amino acids. The junction had 1 base not matched to a gene; V was cut back by 5 bases and J by 3 bases. Germline-derived CDR1 and CDR2 are SGHTA and FQGNSA. The CDR3 protein is CASSNRGYEQYF. The CDR3 nucleotides read TGTGCCAGCAGCAACAGGGGCTACGAGCAGTACTTC.

The chain combines TRBV5-4 with TRBJ2-3; the match to TRBD1 covers 9 bases. The CDR3 spans 15 residues. With V trimmed by 4 bases and J by 3 bases, 6 bases remained unmatched. Germline V gene data show CDR1 as SGHNT and CDR2 as YYREEE (reference sequence). The CDR3 DNA follows: TGTGCCAGCAGCACCGGGACAGGGAGGACAGATACGCAGTATTTT. Translating gives CASSTGTGRTDTQYF.

The J gene is TRBJ1-1, the V gene TRBV7-9, with 7 bases matching TRBD1. The V and J ends lost 5 bases and 7 bases, in that order; junction bases with no gene match: 4. The germline V gene has CDR1 SEHNR and CDR2 FQNEAQ (reference sequence). This CDR3 contains 12 residues. CDR3 amino acids: CASSPQGVEAFF. The CDR3 DNA follows: TGTGCCAGCAGCCCTCAGGGGGTTGAAGCTTTCTTT.

The chain has TRBV7-2 and TRBJ1-5; D remains unclear. The length of the CDR3 is 15 residues. Germline V gene sequence: CDR1 SGHTA, CDR2 FQGNSA. V was clipped by 1 base and J by 3 bases, with 10 bases between them. As DNA, the CDR3 is TGTGCCAGCAGCTTAGGGTCCGGGATCAATCAGCCCCAGCATTTT. This gives the protein CASSLGSGINQPQHF.

The chain combines TRBV25-1 with TRBJ1-6; TRBD1 matches at 8 bases. The CDR3 is made up of 16 amino acids. Germline assignment: CDR1 MGHDK and CDR2 SYGVNS. V lost 5 bases and J lost 3; bases outside the gene matches: 6. The DNA of the CDR3 is TGTGCCAGCAGTCCACAAACAGGGGGCTATAATTCACCCCTCCACTTT. It yields the protein CASSPQTGGYNSPLHF.

The V and J genes are TRBV10-3 and TRBJ2-5, with 11 bases fitting TRBD2. V lost 6 bases, J lost 0 bases, and 6 bases stayed unmatched. The CDR3 runs 16 residues. Germline loops: CDR1 ENHRY, CDR2 SYGVKD. The CDR3 sequence: CAIRSTSGTDQETQYF. The CDR3 region has the DNA TGTGCCATCAGATCGACTAGCGGGACTGACCAAGAGACCCAGTACTTC.

The genes are TRBV2 and TRBJ2-1; TRBD2 matches 8 bases. Germline V gene lookup returns CDR1 SNHLY and CDR2 FYNNEI. The CDR3 covers 14 residues. The V gene end was trimmed by 5 bases and the J gene end by 5 bases; junction bases not matched to a gene: 5. In nucleotides, the CDR3 is TGTGCCAGCAGTCCCTCTAGCGGGCACAATGAGCAGTTCTTC. Its translation: CASSPSSGHNEQFF.

This chain uses TRBV7-9 with TRBJ2-1, with 8 bases aligning to TRBD2. Germline V gene lookup returns CDR1 SEHNR and CDR2 FQNEAQ (reference sequence). The length of the CDR3 is 15 residues. The junction had 10 bases not matched to a gene; V was cut back by 7 bases and J by 5 bases. The CDR3 loop reads CASTSPGLDNNEQFF. CDR3 in DNA: TGTGCCAGCACATCCCCGGGACTAGATAACAATGAGCAGTTCTTC.

This clone was recorded once. This chain links TRBV4-2 with TRBJ2-5, with a possible D match to TRBD1 (8 bases). Germline values: CDR1 LGHNA, CDR2 YNFKEQ. The ends were cut back, 0 bases at V and 5 bases at J, with 13 bases in the middle. The CDR3 is made up of 15 amino acids. For the CDR3, the DNA is TGTGCCAGCAGCCAAGAAACAGGGGGGGATGAGACCCAGTACTTC. Translating gives CASSQETGGDETQYF.

The chain employs TRBV30 and TRBJ2-7, with TRBD1 matching 8 bases. Germline V gene sequence: CDR1 GTSNPN, CDR2 SVGIG (reference sequence). CDR3 length: 14 amino acids. V shed 0 bases and J 5 bases; nucleotides not matched to a gene: 6. The CDR3, as DNA: TGTGCCTGGAGTGTAGGACAGGGTTCCAACGAGCAGTACTTC. It specifies CAWSVGQGSNEQYF.

The rearrangement links TRBV19 to TRBJ2-2; 14 bases agree with TRBD2. The CDR3 covers 16 residues. Germline CDR1 reads LNHDA; CDR2 reads SQIVND (reference sequence). Germline trimming cut 6 bases from V and 7 bases from J; bases unmatched to any gene: 7. The CDR3 bases are TGTGCCAGTAGGCACGGGACTAGCGGGGGAAACGGGGAGCTGTTTTTT. The encoded protein is CASRHGTSGGNGELFF.